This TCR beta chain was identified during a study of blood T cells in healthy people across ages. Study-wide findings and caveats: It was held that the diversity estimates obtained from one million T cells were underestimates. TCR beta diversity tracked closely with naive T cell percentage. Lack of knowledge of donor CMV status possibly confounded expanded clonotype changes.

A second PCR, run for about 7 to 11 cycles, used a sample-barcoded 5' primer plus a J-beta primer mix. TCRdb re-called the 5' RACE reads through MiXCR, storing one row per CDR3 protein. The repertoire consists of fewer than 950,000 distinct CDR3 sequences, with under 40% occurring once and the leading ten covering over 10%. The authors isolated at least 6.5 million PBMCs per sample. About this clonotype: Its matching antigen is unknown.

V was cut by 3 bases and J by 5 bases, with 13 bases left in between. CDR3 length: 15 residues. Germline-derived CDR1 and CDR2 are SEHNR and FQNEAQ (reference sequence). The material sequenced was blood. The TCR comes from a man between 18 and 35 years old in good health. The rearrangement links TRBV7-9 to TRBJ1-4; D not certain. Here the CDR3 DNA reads TGTGCCAGCAGCTTGGGCAGGTCTTGGAATGAAAAACTGTTTTTT. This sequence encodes CASSLGRSWNEKLFF.